The clone carrying this TCR beta chain was seen at least ten times. The target antigen is unknown. Germline assignment: CDR1 SEHNR and CDR2 FQNEAQ (reference sequence). The CDR3 contains 14 residues. Between the trimmed V and J ends, which lost 1 base and 2 bases, there was a span of 7 bases. This record comes from a study of response to subunit inactivated influenza vaccine. Study-level findings and limits: Authors suggested few new T cells are recruited by each seasonal influenza vaccination.

Each CDR3 protein is one row after TCRdb ran MiXCR on the RT-PCR reads. The table has hundreds of thousands of distinct CDR3 sequences, less than 10% seen once; the top ten hold approximately 12%. The sequence was collected from a man between 50 and 69 years old who received an inactivated influenza vaccine. The material was PBMCs from blood, obtained about 24 months after vaccination. The genes are TRBV7-9 and TRBJ2-3, with D hard to call. CDR3: CASSLEIATDTQYF. CDR3 bases: TGTGCCAGCAGCTTAGAGATAGCCACAGATACGCAGTATTTT.